This is a list of T cell receptor beta chains from one sample in a study of early stage breast cancer tumors. Sequenced by immunoSEQ multiplex PCR; TCRdb stores in-frame clones only, minus some. The repertoire holds tens of thousands of clones, with about 83% as singletons. Sequencing input: blood. The receptors were sampled from a person in their fifties with breast cancer. CDR3s include the opening cysteine and the closing phenylalanine or tryptophan. A D gene is named only where the DNA matches it firmly. Clone size, where shown, is once, few, many, or a class for clones that have expanded.

abundance: -; j_gene: TRBJ2-5; d_gene: -; v_gene: TRBV7-3; CDR3nt: TGTGCCAGCAGCTCCCACCAGGGGGGGACCCAGTACTTC; CDR3aa: CASSSHQGGTQYF
abundance: -; j_gene: TRBJ2-5; d_gene: -; v_gene: TRBV5-1; CDR3nt: TGCGCCAGCAGACTGACCGTGGGAGAGACCCAGTACTTC; CDR3aa: CASRLTVGETQYF
abundance: -; j_gene: TRBJ1-5; d_gene: -; v_gene: TRBV11-3; CDR3nt: TGTGCCAGCAGCTTGGTGCCGGGGGGAGGTAAGCCCCAGCATTTT; CDR3aa: CASSLVPGGGKPQHF
abundance: once; j_gene: TRBJ1-3; d_gene: -; v_gene: TRBV28; CDR3nt: TGTGCCAGCCAACCGGGCCAGGGGCACACCATATATTTT; CDR3aa: CASQPGQGHTIYF
abundance: -; j_gene: TRBJ2-1; d_gene: -; v_gene: TRBV5-1; CDR3nt: TGCGCCAGCAGCTCCAACAGGAACGAGCAGTTCTTC; CDR3aa: CASSSNRNEQFF
abundance: -; j_gene: TRBJ1-5; d_gene: -; v_gene: TRBV5-4; CDR3nt: TGTGCCAGCAGCTTGGAACCTAGGGGCAATCAGCCCCAGCATTTT; CDR3aa: CASSLEPRGNQPQHF
abundance: -; j_gene: TRBJ2-1; d_gene: TRBD2; v_gene: TRBV5-1; CDR3nt: TGCGCCAGCAGCCCGACCGGGGCTAGCGGCTTTGAGCAGTTCTTC; CDR3aa: CASSPTGASGFEQFF
abundance: -; j_gene: TRBJ2-5; d_gene: -; v_gene: TRBV7-9; CDR3nt: TGTGCCAGCAGCTTAGAACATCGCCAAGAGACCCAGTACTTC; CDR3aa: CASSLEHRQETQYF
abundance: -; j_gene: TRBJ1-2; d_gene: -; v_gene: TRBV19; CDR3nt: TGTGCCAGTAGCTCGGCCGGACAGAGGAACTATGGCTACACCTTC; CDR3aa: CASSSAGQRNYGYTF
abundance: -; j_gene: TRBJ2-2; d_gene: -; v_gene: TRBV5-1; CDR3nt: TGCGCCAGCAGACCGCGAGGTTTCCTGAACACCGGGGAGCTGTTTTTT; CDR3aa: CASRPRGFLNTGELFF
abundance: -; j_gene: TRBJ2-7; d_gene: TRBD2; v_gene: TRBV4-3; CDR3nt: TGCGCCAGCAGCCAAGGGGTTAGCGGGTCGCCGCAGTACTTC; CDR3aa: CASSQGVSGSPQYF
abundance: -; j_gene: TRBJ1-1; d_gene: TRBD1; v_gene: TRBV7-9; CDR3nt: TGTGCCAGCAGCTTAAAGCCCGGGGACAGACAAATGAACACTGAAGCTTTCTTT; CDR3aa: CASSLKPGDRQMNTEAFF
abundance: -; j_gene: TRBJ2-7; d_gene: -; v_gene: TRBV7-6; CDR3nt: TGTGCCAGCAGCTTAGCAGAGGGGGGGCCCTCTAGCTCCTACGAGCAGTACTTC; CDR3aa: CASSLAEGGPSSSYEQYF
abundance: -; j_gene: TRBJ1-2; d_gene: -; v_gene: TRBV21-1; CDR3nt: TGTGCCAGCAGCAAAGTGGTCACTAACTATGGCTACACCTTC; CDR3aa: CASSKVVTNYGYTF
abundance: -; j_gene: TRBJ2-1; d_gene: -; v_gene: TRBV5-1; CDR3nt: TGCGCCAGCAGCCCGAATGCAGGGAGCTCCTACAATGAGCAGTTCTTC; CDR3aa: CASSPNAGSSYNEQFF
abundance: once; j_gene: TRBJ2-7; d_gene: -; v_gene: TRBV10-3; CDR3nt: TGTGCCATCAGGCCCGGGACACCCTCTTACGAGCAGTACTTC; CDR3aa: CAIRPGTPSYEQYF
abundance: once; j_gene: TRBJ1-4; d_gene: -; v_gene: TRBV5-6; CDR3nt: TGTGCCAGCAGCTTATGGGGGCGGGCTAATGAAAAACTGTTTTTT; CDR3aa: CASSLWGRANEKLFF
abundance: -; j_gene: TRBJ1-5; d_gene: -; v_gene: TRBV25-1; CDR3nt: TGTGCCAGCAGTGGACAGGACAATCAGCCCCAGCATTTT; CDR3aa: CASSGQDNQPQHF
abundance: -; j_gene: TRBJ2-2; d_gene: TRBD1; v_gene: TRBV19; CDR3nt: TGTGCCAGTAGTGCGACAGGGTCTAACACCGGGGAGCTGTTTTTT; CDR3aa: CASSATGSNTGELFF
abundance: few; j_gene: TRBJ2-2; d_gene: -; v_gene: TRBV2; CDR3nt: TGTGCCAGCATTAAATCGGACTTCACCGGGGAGCTGTTTTTT; CDR3aa: CASIKSDFTGELFF
abundance: -; j_gene: TRBJ2-7; d_gene: -; v_gene: TRBV7-8; CDR3nt: TGTGCCAGCAGCTTTTTCCCTGACTCGGGCGAATACGAGCAGTACTTC; CDR3aa: CASSFFPDSGEYEQYF
abundance: -; j_gene: TRBJ1-4; d_gene: -; v_gene: TRBV30; CDR3nt: TGTGCCTGGAGCGGGGTGGGGATTGCTGAAAAACTGTTTTTT; CDR3aa: CAWSGVGIAEKLFF
abundance: -; j_gene: TRBJ1-1; d_gene: TRBD1; v_gene: TRBV7-3; CDR3nt: TGTGCCAGCAGCTTAACGGGACAGGGGGCTACTGAAGCTTTCTTT; CDR3aa: CASSLTGQGATEAFF
abundance: once; j_gene: TRBJ2-7; d_gene: TRBD1; v_gene: TRBV6-1; CDR3nt: TGTGCCAGCAGTGCCAGACAGGGAACCTACGAGCAGTACTTC; CDR3aa: CASSARQGTYEQYF
abundance: -; j_gene: TRBJ2-2; d_gene: -; v_gene: TRBV9; CDR3nt: TGTGCCAGCAGCGATCGGGGGAGTGGTACCGGGGAGCTGTTTTTT; CDR3aa: CASSDRGSGTGELFF
abundance: -; j_gene: TRBJ1-2; d_gene: TRBD1; v_gene: TRBV5-6; CDR3nt: TGTGCCAGCAGCTTGGGGACAGGGGATGGCTACACCTTC; CDR3aa: CASSLGTGDGYTF
abundance: -; j_gene: TRBJ2-5; d_gene: -; v_gene: TRBV7-3; CDR3nt: TGTGCCAGCAGCTTAATGGTCAAAGAGACCCAGTACTTC; CDR3aa: CASSLMVKETQYF
abundance: -; j_gene: TRBJ2-5; d_gene: TRBD2; v_gene: TRBV19; CDR3nt: TGTGCCAGTAGTATAGATCTGAGCGGGGGGGCAAAGACCCAGTACTTC; CDR3aa: CASSIDLSGGAKTQYF
abundance: -; j_gene: TRBJ1-3; d_gene: -; v_gene: TRBV7-9; CDR3nt: TGTGCCAGCAGCTTGTCGTCTGGAAACACCATATATTTT; CDR3aa: CASSLSSGNTIYF
abundance: -; j_gene: TRBJ1-5; d_gene: TRBD1; v_gene: TRBV7-9; CDR3nt: TGTGCCAGCAGCTTCATCAGACAGGGCCCTTATAGCAATCAGCCCCAGCATTTT; CDR3aa: CASSFIRQGPYSNQPQHF
abundance: -; j_gene: TRBJ1-2; d_gene: TRBD1; v_gene: TRBV28; CDR3nt: TGTGCCAGCCATACCAAGGGGGACAGGCTTCGCTATGGCTACACCTTC; CDR3aa: CASHTKGDRLRYGYTF
abundance: -; j_gene: TRBJ2-3; d_gene: -; v_gene: TRBV2; CDR3nt: TGTGCCAGCAGTGACCCAAACGAAACAGATACGCAGTATTTT; CDR3aa: CASSDPNETDTQYF
abundance: -; j_gene: TRBJ2-3; d_gene: TRBD2; v_gene: TRBV19; CDR3nt: TGTGCCAGTAGTATCGGGGGGACTGGCACAGATACGCAGTATTTT; CDR3aa: CASSIGGTGTDTQYF
abundance: -; j_gene: TRBJ2-7; d_gene: TRBD2; v_gene: TRBV5-4; CDR3nt: TGTGCCAGCAGCCCTCGGACTAGCGGGGTCTACGAGCAGTACTTC; CDR3aa: CASSPRTSGVYEQYF
abundance: -; j_gene: TRBJ1-5; d_gene: -; v_gene: TRBV5-6; CDR3nt: TGTGCCAGCAGCTTGCCAGGGGCCGGTCAGCCCCAGCATTTT; CDR3aa: CASSLPGAGQPQHF
abundance: -; j_gene: TRBJ1-2; d_gene: -; v_gene: TRBV7-2; CDR3nt: TGTGCCAGCAGCTTAGGGGGTGGGCCGGGCTACACCTTC; CDR3aa: CASSLGGGPGYTF
abundance: -; j_gene: TRBJ2-1; d_gene: TRBD2; v_gene: TRBV7-2; CDR3nt: TGTGCCAGCAGCTTAGTGGGGACTAGCGACTACAATGAGCAGTTCTTC; CDR3aa: CASSLVGTSDYNEQFF
abundance: -; j_gene: TRBJ1-4; d_gene: TRBD1; v_gene: TRBV18; CDR3nt: TGTGCCAGCTCACGGACAGGGGGGGAATATGAAAAACTGTTTTTT; CDR3aa: CASSRTGGEYEKLFF
abundance: -; j_gene: TRBJ2-7; d_gene: TRBD2; v_gene: TRBV4-1; CDR3nt: TGCGCCAGCAGCCAGTACGGGACTAGCGGGTCAGAGCAGTACTTC; CDR3aa: CASSQYGTSGSEQYF
abundance: -; j_gene: TRBJ1-4; d_gene: TRBD1; v_gene: TRBV10-2; CDR3nt: TGCGCCAGCAGACAGGGACAGGGAAGGGGTTCGTATGAAAAACTGTTTTTT; CDR3aa: CASRQGQGRGSYEKLFF
abundance: -; j_gene: TRBJ2-5; d_gene: -; v_gene: TRBV20-1; CDR3nt: TGCAGTGCTAGAGATCAGGGCTTCCAGTACTTC; CDR3aa: CSARDQGFQYF
abundance: -; j_gene: TRBJ1-2; d_gene: TRBD1; v_gene: TRBV4-2; CDR3nt: TGTGCCAGCAGCCTAAACCTACCACAAACTCGGGACAGGGTAGTATACGGCTACACCTTC; CDR3aa: CASSLNLPQTRDRVVYGYTF
abundance: -; j_gene: TRBJ1-5; d_gene: TRBD1; v_gene: TRBV25-1; CDR3nt: TGTGCCAGCAGTGAATTACGAGGGACAGGCAATCAGCCCCAGCATTTT; CDR3aa: CASSELRGTGNQPQHF